The 5 T cell receptor beta chains reported below all come from one sample, sequenced in a study of regulatory T cells in long-lasting Graves disease. Combining iRepertoire HTBI primers with Arm-PCR of CDR3 regions, the authors built TCR beta libraries. TCRdb analysed the multiplex PCR reads with MiXCR anew, one entry per CDR3 protein. The sample shows a few hundred thousand distinct CDR3 sequences, 10% to 15% of them seen only once. Indicated time point: newly diagnosed GD, antithyroid drugs for less than 3 months. Extracted RNA from PBMCs served as the source of the TCR library. This sample also belongs to another study, concerning T cells in Graves' hyperthyroidism and ophthalmopathy.

The sample in question was peripheral blood mononuclear cells (PBMCs), obtained at new diagnosis, from a patient treated with antithyroid drugs. These receptors were collected from a woman aged 18-30 years with Graves disease.

To note about this clonotype: This could be a read error, since a much larger clone is one nucleotide away. This chain links TRBV6-2 or TRBV6-3 with TRBJ1-1, with 8 bases fitting TRBD1. The germline gives CDR1 MNHEY, CDR2 SVGEGT. There are 16 residues in the CDR3. CDR3 residues: CACSYGTGTMNTEAFF. CDR3 nucleotides: TGTGCCTGCAGTTACGGGACAGGTACTATGAACACTGAAGCTTTCTTT.

The sample holds many counts of this clonotype. The genes are TRBV2 and TRBJ1-2; possible D gene TRBD1, 6 bases. Germline-derived CDR1 and CDR2 are SNHLY and FYNNEI. The CDR3 extends over 16 amino acids. Trimming shortened V by 2 bases and J by 1 base, and 14 bases separated the two germline ends. The CDR3 sequence is CASSENAGVGNYGYTF. Here the CDR3 DNA reads TGTGCCAGCAGTGAAAACGCAGGGGTTGGTAACTATGGCTACACCTTC.

The rearrangement joins TRBV19 to TRBJ2-1, with D possibly TRBD2 on 6 matching bases. Trimming removed 3 bases at V and 0 bases at J, with 12 bases between. Germline V gene data show CDR1 as LNHDA and CDR2 as SQIVND (reference sequence). The CDR3 runs to 16 residues. Here the CDR3 reads CASSISGTRSYNEQFF. CDR3 nucleotide sequence: TGTGCCAGTAGTATTAGCGGAACCCGCTCCTACAATGAGCAGTTCTTC. Filled out from reference TRBV19 and TRBJ2-1, the complete variable domain reads DGGITQSPKYLFRKEGQNVTLSCEQNLNHDAMYWYRQDPGQGLRLIYYSQIVNDFQKGDIAEGYSVSREKKESFPLTVTSAQKNPTAFYLCASSISGTRSYNEQFFGPGTRLTVL.

The sample holds many counts of this clonotype. The CDR3 nucleotides are TGTGCCAGCAGTCTCGAGTCACGGACCCAGTACTTC. Encoded protein: CASSLESRTQYF. This sequence joins TRBV28 and TRBJ2-5; no clear D. V lost 5 bases and J 7 bases, leaving 11 bases between the germline ends. The CDR3 covers 12 residues. Germline V gene sequence: CDR1 MDHEN, CDR2 SYDVKM.

This clonotype showed up just once. J is TRBJ1-3 and V is TRBV11-2, with D perhaps TRBD1 (5 bases). Trimming pared 5 bases from V and 1 base from J, leaving 21 bases between. This CDR3 has 18 residues. Per the germline V gene, CDR1 is SGHAT and CDR2 is FQNNGV. The CDR3 sequence: CASSLTRDPKESGNTIYF. The CDR3 DNA follows: TGTGCCAGCAGCCTCACCCGGGACCCCAAAGAATCTGGAAACACCATATATTTT.